The rows below give T cell receptor beta chains drawn from one sample of a study of T-cell reconstitution after alpha-beta-depleted transplantation in children. From the PCR reads, TCRdb called clonotypes with MiXCR, one entry per CDR3 protein. The data contain about 610,000 distinct CDR3 sequences, 10% of them singletons. The sample in question was PBMCs from the stem cell graft donor, obtained from the stem cell graft. The source of these receptors is a human donor who donated a stem cell graft to a child with acute myeloid leukemia. The CDR3 runs from the conserved cysteine through the conserved F or W. A D gene is named only where the DNA matches it firmly. Only part of the rows carry a size: once, few, many, or a class if the clone is expanded.

abundance,v_gene,j_gene,d_gene,CDR3nt,CDR3aa
-,TRBV20-1,TRBJ2-3,-,TGCAGTGCTAGCTGGCGAGCGGGTCGATCAGATACGCAGTATTTT,CSASWRAGRSDTQYF
few,TRBV21-1,TRBJ2-7,-,TGTGCCAGCAGCAAAAAGGGGCTCCTAGAAGGGGTTCTCTCCTACGAGCAGTACTTC,CASSKKGLLEGVLSYEQYF
many,TRBV7-6,TRBJ2-2,TRBD1,TGTGCCAGCAGCTTACCGCCGGGACAGGGTCCCGGGGAGCTGTTTTTT,CASSLPPGQGPGELFF
few,TRBV7-9,TRBJ2-5,-,TGTGCCAGCAGCTTAGTAGGACGAGGTCGGGAGCAAGAGACCCAGTACTTC,CASSLVGRGREQETQYF
-,TRBV28,TRBJ1-2,-,TGTGCCAGCATTGCCGGGGATGGCGGGGAAGGCTACACCTTC,CASIAGDGGEGYTF
many,TRBV30,TRBJ2-3,-,TGTGCCTGGAGTCGAAGCGGGTTACGCACAGATACGCAGTATTTT,CAWSRSGLRTDTQYF
-,TRBV3-1,TRBJ2-2,-,TGTGCCAGCAGCCAAGAGGCTAGAAGAACCGGGGAGCTGTTTTTT,CASSQEARRTGELFF
many,TRBV9,TRBJ2-2,-,TGTGCCAGCAGTTTCTCCCTGAACACCGGGGAGCTGTTTTTT,CASSFSLNTGELFF
few,TRBV6-2/TRBV6-3,TRBJ2-3,TRBD2,TGTGCCAGCAGTTACACTAGCGGGAGACCTCGCACAGATACGCAGTATTTT,CASSYTSGRPRTDTQYF
-,TRBV4-3,TRBJ1-2,-,TGCGCCAGCAGCCACCGAGCTCCGGGACAAGGTCTAAACTATGGCTACACCTTC,CASSHRAPGQGLNYGYTF
-,TRBV20-1,TRBJ2-1,-,TGCAGTGCTTCACCCGGGACACAAGACAATGAGCAGTTCTTC,CSASPGTQDNEQFF
few,TRBV15,TRBJ1-2,-,TGTGCCACCAGCAGAGATCAGGGAGATGGCTACACCTTC,CATSRDQGDGYTF
many,TRBV4-3,TRBJ2-3,-,TGCGCCAGCAGCCAAGAAGACAGGAAGACAGATACGCAGTATTTT,CASSQEDRKTDTQYF
-,TRBV6-1,TRBJ2-3,TRBD1,TGTGCCAGCAGAGATTGCCGCCGGGACAGGGGTTGCACAGATACGCAGTATTTT,CASRDCRRDRGCTDTQYF
many,TRBV7-2,TRBJ2-3,-,TGTGCCAGCAGCTTAGAACAAACAGATACGCAGTATTTT,CASSLEQTDTQYF
many,TRBV20-1,TRBJ2-3,TRBD2,TGCAGTGCTAGCTTTCTAGCGGGAAGCCCAGATACGCAGTATTTT,CSASFLAGSPDTQYF
many,TRBV7-8,TRBJ1-5,-,TGTGCCAGCAGCTTACCGGGGAGGCCCCAGCATTTT,CASSLPGRPQHF
-,TRBV18,TRBJ2-1,TRBD2,TGTGCCAGCTCACCTACGACTAGCGGGGAAAATGAGCAGTTCTTC,CASSPTTSGENEQFF
-,TRBV7-3,TRBJ2-1,TRBD2,TGTGCCAGCAGCTTAATGACGGGACTAGCGGGAGGGCCGACCTACAATGAGCAGTTCTTC,CASSLMTGLAGGPTYNEQFF
-,TRBV4-2,TRBJ1-4,TRBD1,TGTGCCAGCAGCCAAGATTGGGGACAGGAACTGTTTTTT,CASSQDWGQELFF
many,TRBV24-1,TRBJ2-5,-,TGTGCCACCAGTGTCAGGGACGGACGGGTGGAGACCCAGTACTTC,CATSVRDGRVETQYF
many,TRBV29-1,TRBJ2-2,TRBD2,TGCAGCGTTGCAGGACCTAGCGGGGACACCGGGGAGCTGTTTTTT,CSVAGPSGDTGELFF
few,TRBV20-1,TRBJ1-5,TRBD1,TGCAGTGCTAGCACAGGGACAGGGGGCCCACAAGGCAATCAGCCCCAGCATTTT,CSASTGTGGPQGNQPQHF
few,TRBV20-1,TRBJ2-7,-,TGCAGTGCTAGAGATCGGCGCGGAAACACCTACGAGCAGTACTTC,CSARDRRGNTYEQYF
-,TRBV20-1,TRBJ1-1,-,TGCAGTGCTAGAGTCCGGGGTCGGTGGGTGAACACTGAAGCTTTCTTT,CSARVRGRWVNTEAFF
few,TRBV7-3,TRBJ2-3,-,TGTGCCAGCAGCAGACTATCCGGGACAAAAAGTATAGATACGCAGTATTTT,CASSRLSGTKSIDTQYF
many,TRBV9,TRBJ2-7,-,TGTGCCAGCAGCGTAGCTGCGTTAGACTACGAGCAGTACTTC,CASSVAALDYEQYF
few,TRBV29-1,TRBJ2-3,TRBD2,TGCAGCGTTACCTTTCTAGCGGGCGGGGCAGATACGCAGTATTTT,CSVTFLAGGADTQYF
-,TRBV20-1,TRBJ2-7,TRBD2,TGCAGTGCTGTCCTGCTAGCGGGATCCTACGAGCAGTACTTC,CSAVLLAGSYEQYF
few,TRBV15,TRBJ2-3,TRBD2,TGTGCCACCAGCAGAGAGGCGGGAGGGCCCACAGATACGCAGTATTTT,CATSREAGGPTDTQYF
many,TRBV27,TRBJ1-5,-,TGTGCCAGCAGTTTTTTGCAGGGCAGGCAGCCCCAGCATTTT,CASSFLQGRQPQHF
-,TRBV29-1,TRBJ1-2,-,TGCAGCGTGGGGGTAGAGGGCTACACCTTC,CSVGVEGYTF
-,TRBV20-1,TRBJ1-3,-,TGCAGTGCTAGACATAGTGGCAGGAACTCTGGAAACACCATATATTTT,CSARHSGRNSGNTIYF
many,TRBV18,TRBJ2-3,-,TGTGCCAGCTCACCCGATTATACGCAGTATTTT,CASSPDYTQYF
few,TRBV4-3,TRBJ1-2,TRBD1,TGCGCCAGCAGCCAAGGACAGGGGTGGGGCTACACCTTC,CASSQGQGWGYTF
-,TRBV7-2,TRBJ2-5,-,TGTGCCAGCAGCCCAGGCAGGAAACGGTCATTACAAGAGACCCAGTACTTC,CASSPGRKRSLQETQYF
few,TRBV6-5,TRBJ2-2,-,TGTGCCAGCAGTTACCTGGATAACACCGGGGAGCTGTTTTTT,CASSYLDNTGELFF
few,TRBV29-1,TRBJ2-7,-,TGCAGCGTTGAGGGAGCGAACCCGGGCGAGCAGTACTTC,CSVEGANPGEQYF
-,TRBV10-3,TRBJ1-3,-,TGTGCCATCAGTGAGTCGACAGGACCCGGGGGTGGAAACACCATATATTTT,CAISESTGPGGGNTIYF
few,TRBV4-3,TRBJ2-3,TRBD2,TGCGCCAGCAGCCAAGACCCGATAGCGGGAGGATCAGATACGCAGTATTTT,CASSQDPIAGGSDTQYF
many,TRBV29-1,TRBJ2-5,-,TGCAGCGTTGAGAAGGAGGGTGGGAAGACCCAGTACTTC,CSVEKEGGKTQYF
few,TRBV7-9,TRBJ1-1,-,TGTGCCACTCGGGGGTTGAACACTGAAGCTTTCTTT,CATRGLNTEAFF
-,TRBV6-6,TRBJ2-5,-,TGTGCCAGCAGTTATCGAGCCCGTGAGACCCAGTACTTC,CASSYRARETQYF
-,TRBV7-9,TRBJ2-5,-,TGTGCCAGCAGCCCGGAGGGCCTCTCAGGCTTACAAGAGACCCAGTACTTC,CASSPEGLSGLQETQYF
few,TRBV3-1,TRBJ1-1,TRBD1,TGTGCCAGCAGCCAAGCAGGGGGAAGCACTGAAGCTTTCTTT,CASSQAGGSTEAFF
-,TRBV12-3/TRBV12-4,TRBJ2-1,-,TGTGCCAGCAGTCCAGGGGAACGAAGTGAGCAGTTCTTC,CASSPGERSEQFF
-,TRBV14,TRBJ2-1,-,TGTGCCAGCAGCCAAGTGGGGGGAGGAGGGCAGTTCTTC,CASSQVGGGGQFF
many,TRBV20-1,TRBJ2-3,TRBD1,TGCAGTGCTAGTATGGAGCGACAGGGACCAGATACGCAGTATTTT,CSASMERQGPDTQYF
-,TRBV6-2/TRBV6-3,TRBJ2-1,-,TGTGCCAGCAGGAGACCCGGGACCAAATATCACAATGAGCAGTTCTTC,CASRRPGTKYHNEQFF
few,TRBV29-1,TRBJ2-5,TRBD2,TGCAGCGCCGGCCCGCTAGCGGGAGTGTTGGAGACCCAGTACTTC,CSAGPLAGVLETQYF
-,TRBV12-3/TRBV12-4,TRBJ2-3,-,TGTGCCAGCAGTTCCCGGGACTTAAAAGATACGCAGTATTTT,CASSSRDLKDTQYF
-,TRBV5-6,TRBJ2-3,-,TGTGCCAGCAGCTTTAGGGGCGCCTACACAGATACGCAGTATTTT,CASSFRGAYTDTQYF
-,TRBV2,TRBJ2-3,TRBD1,TGTGCCAGCAGTCCGGGACAGGGTATCACAGGTACGCAGTATTTT,CASSPGQGITGTQYF
few,TRBV18,TRBJ2-1,-,TGTGCCAGCTCACCACCGGGATCGGGGGGCAGGTATGAGCAGTTCTTC,CASSPPGSGGRYEQFF
few,TRBV6-2/TRBV6-3,TRBJ1-1,-,TGTGCCAGCAGTTACGGCTGGGGCAAGAACACTGAAGCTTTCTTT,CASSYGWGKNTEAFF
few,TRBV20-1,TRBJ1-5,TRBD1,TGCAGTGCTAACGGATACAGGGGGCAGGAAGGACAGCCCCAGCATTTT,CSANGYRGQEGQPQHF
-,TRBV14,TRBJ2-3,-,TGTGCCAGCAGCCAACACCCCCCCAAAGGGACGCAGTATTTT,CASSQHPPKGTQYF
many,TRBV6-2/TRBV6-3,TRBJ2-3,-,TGTGCCAGCAGTTATGGTACCCGGACAGCAGCCATCGCAGATACGCAGTATTTT,CASSYGTRTAAIADTQYF
-,TRBV10-3,TRBJ2-3,TRBD2,TGTGCCACAGACCCGGGAGGGAGCACAGATACGCAGTATTTT,CATDPGGSTDTQYF